This TCR beta chain was found in a study of T-cell memory formation after mild COVID-19 (dated by TCRdb to about 2021). A note on the overall study: Most TCR sequence clusters were specific to one of the two donors. In two donors, T-cell clones that expanded and contracted after mild COVID-19 were tracked by sequencing TCRalpha and TCRbeta repertoires over time. Two young, previously healthy adult volunteers, one female and one male, were included in the cohort. Broad study findings and their caveats: Balanced CD4/CD8 phenotypes were observed for clones contracting from day 15 to 85, whereas a bias towards CD4+ was observed for a second wave of clones expanding from day 15 to 37. Only two mild cases were covered by the study, and larger cohorts that include severe cases with pre-infection samples were considered necessary. Contracting CD4+ clones were located mainly in the CM and EM memory subsets, whereas CD8+ clones were found to be enriched in EMRA. The second-wave clones that peaked on day 37 were not confirmed to be SARS-CoV-2 specific. Some responding clones were detected in pre-infection memory, which suggested that pre-existing cross-reactive memory T cells had joined the SARS-CoV-2 response.

PBMCs were isolated by Ficoll-Paque density gradient centrifugation. For this clonotype: Which antigen it targets is not known. Base qualities are not provided; no much larger clone lies one nucleotide away.

Based on the germline V gene, the CDR1 and CDR2 sequences are MNHEY and SVGAGI. For this chain, trimming is 4 bases at the V end and 2 bases at the J end, and the number of junction bases without a gene match is 1. The CDR3 sequence holds 16 residues, the cysteine and phenylalanine included. Only CDR3 DNA remains: 48 bases, in frame from the first base. TCRdb lists the instrument as Illumina NovaSeq 6000. cDNA libraries for TCRalpha and TCRbeta were prepared by 5'RACE using constant-segment primers, with sample barcodes and unique molecular identifiers added. Trizol reagent was used to extract RNA from every sample. Library amplification was performed in two PCR steps, and a second sample barcode and Illumina TruSeq adapters were introduced in the second step. Sequencing of the libraries was done on an Illumina NovaSeq, producing 2 x 150 bp paired-end reads. Concerning the study's data processing: Demultiplexing of reads and collapsing into UMI-guided consensus sequences were performed with migec v1.2.7. Using mixcr v2.1.11, UMI consensuses were aligned to TRA and TRB V and J templates and then assembled into clonotypes. A clonotype was counted as expanded or contracted only if both edgeR and NoisET called the change significant, with noise models trained on biological replicates. For edgeR calls, the cutoffs were a false discovery rate-adjusted p below 0.01 and a log2 fold-change threshold of 1. PCA with hierarchical clustering of max-normalized trajectories of the 1000 most abundant clonotypes was used as exploratory dynamics analysis. Each responding clone was given a CD4 or CD8 phenotype based on the CD4+ and CD8+ repertoires, which had been sequenced separately. In-frame beta chains were kept once TCRdb had trimmed the public reads at Q25 with fastp and called clones with MiXCR. Identical CDR3 protein sequences are pooled into one entry, listed with their most common genes and DNA. The V and J calls were not made by the authors but by TCRdb's processing. The sample contains about 350,000 distinct CDR3 sequences, roughly an eighth of them found a single time. 22% of the sample belongs to the ten largest clones.

The rearrangement combines TRBV6-5 with TRBJ2-6, with 11 central nucleotides matching TRBD1. The TCR comes from a man in his late teens or twenties who had mild COVID-19 (a few samples of this study predate the infection). The sample titles of this study are shuffled in the database, so cell type and time point are left out; the donor was told from shared clones. Sequenced material: PBMCs or a T cell subset sorted from them (not recorded which). For the CDR3, the sequence is CASSWDRGTGANVLTF. DNA sequence: TGTGCCAGCAGTTGGGACAGGGGGACTGGGGCCAACGTCCTGACTTTC.